The 14 T cell receptor beta chains below come from one sample, sequenced in a study of blood T cell repertoires in COVID-19. Using immunoSEQ multiplex PCR, the repertoire was profiled, and TCRdb retains in-frame clones only, with some absent. The sample shows a few hundred thousand clones, 75% to 90% of them seen only once. Sequenced: PBMCs or T cells enriched from blood (not recorded which). The source of these receptors is a woman younger than 30 in a cohort exposed to, infected with or recovered from COVID-19 (not recorded which).

In its sample, this clone was seen once. The DNA for the CDR3 is TGTGCCAGCTTGGATGGGGAGGACACCGGGGAGCTGTTTTTT. Residues: CASLDGEDTGELFF. The V and J genes are TRBV18 and TRBJ2-2, with D possibly matching TRBD2 (6 bases). Looked up from germline, CDR1 is KGHSH and CDR2 is LQKENI. The V end lost 7 bases, the J end lost 3 bases, and 12 bases lay between the germline ends. This CDR3 contains 14 residues.

The CDR3 sequence is CASSLGRSQGSGYTF. For the CDR3, the DNA is TGTGCCAGCAGCTTAGGTCGCTCGCAGGGTTCTGGCTACACCTTC. The J gene is TRBJ1-2, the V gene TRBV11-3, with TRBD1 as a possible D gene (5 bases). V lost 1 base and J lost 7, with 16 bases in between. The CDR3 spans 15 residues. Germline-derived CDR1 and CDR2 are SGHNT and YENEEA.

This chain connects TRBV24-1 to TRBJ2-5; 7 bases match TRBD2. The CDR3 runs 15 residues. The V segment lost 1 base and the J segment 5 bases; nucleotides outside the gene matches: 6. CDR1 KGHDR and CDR2 SFDVKD come from the germline V gene. CDR3 in amino acids: CATSDFWGGEETQYF. In nucleotides, the CDR3 is TGTGCCACCAGTGATTTTTGGGGGGGAGAGGAGACCCAGTACTTC.

This chain links TRBV25-1 with TRBJ2-1; TRBD2 agrees at 8 bases. The germline CDR1 and CDR2 sequences are MGHDK and SYGVNS. This CDR3 is 14 amino acids long. With 7 bases clipped from V and 0 bases from J, the junction kept 2 bases outside the gene matches. The DNA for the CDR3 is TGTGCCAGCACCGGGGGGGCCTCCTACAATGAGCAGTTCTTC. Its protein is CASTGGASYNEQFF.

The rearrangement uses TRBV6-5 and TRBJ2-5; D unclear. Germline values: CDR1 MNHEY, CDR2 SVGAGI. The length of the CDR3 is 15 residues. With 5 bases removed from V and 5 bases from J, the gap between germline ends came to 18 bases. The CDR3 DNA is TGTGCCAGCAGTAGCAACGCTGCCGGGTTGGAGACCCAGTACTTC. Residues: CASSSNAAGLETQYF.

The V call is TRBV5-4, the J call TRBJ2-3; 12 nucleotides align to TRBD2. Trimming removed 0 bases from V and 2 bases from J; junction bases left unmatched: 4. Germline lookup yields CDR1 SGHNT and CDR2 YYREEE (reference sequence). The CDR3 has 17 amino acids. Here the CDR3 reads CASSLGLAGANTDTQYF. CDR3 DNA: TGTGCCAGCAGCTTGGGACTAGCGGGGGCGAACACAGATACGCAGTATTTT.

The chain uses TRBV6-5 and TRBJ1-6; 8 bases match TRBD1. The V segment lost 6 bases and the J segment 9 bases; nucleotides outside the gene matches: 10. CDR1 MNHEY and CDR2 SVGAGI come from the germline V gene. The CDR3 runs 15 residues. The CDR3 spells CASRLGQGSSSPLHF. In DNA form, the CDR3 reads TGTGCCAGCAGGCTCGGACAGGGATCAAGTTCACCCCTCCACTTT.

This chain joins TRBV24-1 and TRBJ1-5, with 9 bases identical to TRBD1. CDR3 length: 15 residues. V was pared by 4 bases and J by 5 bases, with 5 bases of the junction left unmatched. The germline CDR1 and CDR2 sequences are KGHDR and SFDVKD. The CDR3 protein is CATSDLGQGDQPQHF. DNA of the CDR3: TGTGCCACCAGTGACCTGGGACAGGGAGATCAGCCCCAGCATTTT.

This chain uses TRBV11-2 with TRBJ2-2, with D possibly TRBD2 on 6 matching bases. CDR1 is SGHAT and CDR2 is FQNNGV in the germline V gene. With 5 bases removed from V and 1 base from J, the gap between germline ends came to 17 bases. The CDR3 has 17 amino acids. CDR3 residues: CASSPLPGLQNTGELFF. CDR3 bases: TGTGCCAGCAGCCCCCTCCCAGGACTACAGAACACCGGGGAGCTGTTTTTT. Using reference TRBV11-2 and TRBJ2-2 for the parts outside the CDR3, the full variable domain is EAGVAQSPRYKIIEKRQSVAFWCNPISGHATLYWYQQILGQGPKLLIQFQNNGVVDDSQLPKDRFSAERLKGVDSTLKIQPAKLEDSAVYLCASSPLPGLQNTGELFFGEGSRLTVL.

This chain links TRBV5-6 with TRBJ1-3; D gene unclear. V was trimmed by 5 bases and J by 0 bases, leaving 12 bases between them. This CDR3 comprises 15 residues. CDR1 is SGHDT, CDR2 YYEEEE, per germline. This CDR3 reads CASSNWRGSGNTIYF. The DNA of the CDR3 is TGTGCCAGCAGTAATTGGCGGGGCTCTGGAAACACCATATATTTT.

The CDR3 here is CAVMAWPEAFF. As DNA, the CDR3 is TGTGCCGTAATGGCATGGCCTGAAGCTTTCTTT. This sequence joins TRBV2 and TRBJ1-1; D gene unclear. This CDR3 has 11 amino acids. Trimming pared 11 bases from V and 6 bases from J, leaving 13 bases between. The germline CDR1 and CDR2 sequences are SNHLY and FYNNEI.

This sequence joins TRBV9 and TRBJ2-7; D is possibly TRBD1 (6 bases). The germline V and J ends were trimmed by 3 bases and 3 bases, with 16 bases remaining between them. This CDR3 is 15 amino acids long. Germline V gives CDR1 SGDLS, CDR2 YYNGEE. The CDR3: CASSAHRDSSYEQYF. For the CDR3, the DNA is TGTGCCAGCAGCGCCCACAGGGATTCGAGCTACGAGCAGTACTTC. Filled out from reference TRBV9 and TRBJ2-7, the complete variable domain reads DSGVTQTPKHLITATGQRVTLRCSPRSGDLSVYWYQQSLDQGLQFLIQYYNGEERAKGNILERFSAQQFPDLHSELNLSSLELGDSALYFCASSAHRDSSYEQYFGPGTRLTVT.

The chain couples TRBV30 to TRBJ2-1, with TRBD2 matching over 11 bases. V lost 2 bases and J lost 3; bases outside the gene matches: 3. Germline CDR1 GTSNPN, CDR2 SVGIG (reference sequence). The CDR3 loop spans 15 amino acids. CDR3 nucleotide sequence: TGTGCCTGGAGTCCCGGGACTAGCGGCTACAATGAGCAGTTCTTC. Its protein product is CAWSPGTSGYNEQFF.

The chain joins TRBV12-3 or TRBV12-4 to TRBJ2-7; D gene unclear. CDR3 length equals 12 residues. V lost 4 bases, J lost 7 bases, and 11 bases lay in between. CDR3 DNA sequence: TGTGCCAGCAGTTCCCCCTTCCGGGAGCAGTACTTC. Protein sequence: CASSSPFREQYF.